Listed below are T cell receptor beta chains from one sample, sequenced in a study of blood T cells in healthy people across ages. TCRdb ran MiXCR on the 5' RACE reads and lists one entry per CDR3 protein. The repertoire holds around 1.1 million distinct CDR3 sequences, with 35% to 40% as singletons. The sample was blood. These receptors were taken from a young man in good health. Each CDR3 is given with its conserved first and last residue. The D gene is left open where the match is weak. A clone size is listed for some rows: how often the clone was seen (once, few, many), or a class if it is expanded.

TRBJ1-1 TRBV20-1 few - TGCAGTGCTGAGGAAACCGGGGGGAGGACTGAAGCTTTCTTT CSAEETGGRTEAFF
TRBJ2-1 TRBV29-1 - TRBD1 TGCAGCGTAACAGGGGGCGCGCGAAATGAGCAGTTCTTC CSVTGGARNEQFF
TRBJ1-1 TRBV2 - - TGTGCCAGCAATCCGACAGCCGAAGCTGAAGCTTTCTTT CASNPTAEAEAFF
TRBJ1-2 TRBV20-1 - - TGCAGTGCTGCACCACGGGACTTCTGCACCTTC CSAAPRDFCTF
TRBJ2-5 TRBV4-3 few - TGCGCCAGCAGCCAAGACGCGCGAGCCTGGAATGAGCAGTACTTC CASSQDARAWNEQYF
TRBJ2-3 TRBV6-5 few TRBD1 TGTGCCAGCAGCGCCACAGGGGAGCGCACAGATACGCAGTATTTT CASSATGERTDTQYF
TRBJ2-1 TRBV7-2 few - TGTGCCAGCAGCTTAGAGGCCTGGGCGGGGGAGCAGTTCTTC CASSLEAWAGEQFF
TRBJ1-3 TRBV25-1 - - TGTGCCAGCAGGGACGGACAGAACTCTGGAAACACCATATATTTT CASRDGQNSGNTIYF
TRBJ2-5 TRBV7-2 - - TGTGCCAGCAGCTTAGCAGGGTACCGGAATGAGCAGTACTTC CASSLAGYRNEQYF
TRBJ1-5 TRBV20-1 few - TGCAGTGCCGGAGACAGGATTGACAATCAGCCCCAGCATTTT CSAGDRIDNQPQHF
TRBJ1-1 TRBV6-5 - - TGTGCCACCAAGGTGAACACTGAAGCTTTCTTT CATKVNTEAFF
TRBJ1-6 TRBV5-1 - - TGCGCCAGCAGCGCCTGGGACATGCGGGACTCACCCCTCCACTTT CASSAWDMRDSPLHF
TRBJ2-3 TRBV5-4 few - TGTGCCAGCAGCTTGGCCTTTGGCGGAGGAAGCACAGATACGCAGTATTTT CASSLAFGGGSTDTQYF
TRBJ2-7 TRBV12-3/TRBV12-4 few - TGTGCCAGCACCTCGGCACACTACGAGCAGTACTTC CASTSAHYEQYF
TRBJ2-5 TRBV4-1 - TRBD1 TGCGCCAGCAGCCAAGATCGGGACAGATCCCAAGAGACCCAGTACTTC CASSQDRDRSQETQYF
TRBJ1-5 TRBV10-3 few - TGTGCCACGGCAAAGGACAGAAATCAGCCCCAGCATTTT CATAKDRNQPQHF
TRBJ2-7 TRBV28 - - TGTGCCAGCAGTCTCACAGGGGAGGGGTTAGGGGGGCAGTACTTC CASSLTGEGLGGQYF
TRBJ1-5 TRBV21-1 - - TGTGCCAGCAATTTGGCCGGTCCCAGGGGGGTGGGCCAGCCCCAGCATTTT CASNLAGPRGVGQPQHF
TRBJ2-5 TRBV3-1 few TRBD2 TGTGCCAGCAGCCATTTAATTGCGGGGGAAGAGACCCAGTACTTC CASSHLIAGEETQYF
TRBJ2-3 TRBV2 few - TGTGCCAGCGGCAGCGCCAGTTTCACAGATACGCAGTATTTT CASGSASFTDTQYF
TRBJ2-5 TRBV11-2 - TRBD1 TGTGCCAGCAGCTTTGACAGGGTGCTGGAGACCCAGTACTTC CASSFDRVLETQYF
TRBJ2-3 TRBV15 - - TGTGCCACCAGCAACCGTCGAATTGATACGCAGTATTTT CATSNRRIDTQYF
TRBJ1-1 TRBV6-5 few TRBD1 TGTGCCAGCAACAGAGGGGGCGGAGACACTGAAGCTTTCTTT CASNRGGGDTEAFF
TRBJ2-3 TRBV7-3 few - TGTGCCAGCAGCCCCGGCGGTGGGGCAGATACGCAGTATTTT CASSPGGGADTQYF
TRBJ2-3 TRBV12-3/TRBV12-4 - - TGTGCCAGCAGTTTTGCCAGGAGGAGCGCAGATACGCAGTATTTT CASSFARRSADTQYF
TRBJ2-1 TRBV13 - - TGTGCCAGCAGCTCCTCGGGACTCCCCTACAATGAGCAGTTCTTC CASSSSGLPYNEQFF
TRBJ1-1 TRBV20-1 few TRBD1 TGCAGTGCTAGGAGGGGGCGCGAATATACTGAAGCTTTCTTT CSARRGREYTEAFF
TRBJ1-2 TRBV29-1 - TRBD1 TGCAGCGTTGATCAGGGGGCGCATGGCTACACCTTC CSVDQGAHGYTF
TRBJ2-1 TRBV9 - TRBD2 TGTGCCAGCAGCGTATTAAGGACGGCTAGCGGGGGGGGTGAGCAGTTCTTC CASSVLRTASGGGEQFF
TRBJ1-4 TRBV19 few - TGTGCCAGTAGTATCCAGGGGTTGGATGAAAAACTGTTTTTT CASSIQGLDEKLFF
TRBJ2-2 TRBV9 - TRBD1 TGTGCCAGCAGCGCTCCTGGACAGGGTAACACCGGGGAGCTGTTTTTT CASSAPGQGNTGELFF
TRBJ1-1 TRBV7-9 - TRBD1 TGTGCCAGCAGCTCCGGGACAGGGGGCGAAGCTTTCTTT CASSSGTGGEAFF
TRBJ1-4 TRBV7-2 few - TGTGCCAGCAGCTTAGTCACAACTGAAAAACTGTTTTTT CASSLVTTEKLFF
TRBJ2-3 TRBV6-5 - - TGTGCCAGCAGTACAACGGGGGACACAGATACGCAGTATTTT CASSTTGDTDTQYF
TRBJ2-7 TRBV3-1 many - TGTGCCAGCAGCCAAGACCGCCTCTCCTACGAGCAGTACTTC CASSQDRLSYEQYF
TRBJ2-3 TRBV2 - - TGTGCCAGCAGTGATGGGAGACAGTTTAGCACAGATACGCAGTATTTT CASSDGRQFSTDTQYF
TRBJ1-1 TRBV29-1 - TRBD1 TGCAGCGCCCGACAGGGCCCGAACACTGAAGCTTTCTTT CSARQGPNTEAFF
TRBJ2-3 TRBV12-3/TRBV12-4 - - TGTGCCAGCAGTCTCTCTACAGATACGGAGTATTTT CASSLSTDTEYF
TRBJ1-1 TRBV6-1 - - TGTGCCAGCAGCCACCCACAGGGAGAGGCAACTGAAGCTTTCTTT CASSHPQGEATEAFF
TRBJ1-1 TRBV4-1 - - TGCGCCAGCAGCCCCCGGACAAGAGAGACTGAAGCTTTCTTT CASSPRTRETEAFF
TRBJ1-5 TRBV12-3/TRBV12-4 - - TGTGCCAGCAGACTACAGGGTTCCCCCAATCAGCCCCAGCATTTT CASRLQGSPNQPQHF
TRBJ2-1 TRBV5-1 few - TGCGCCAGCAGCTTGTTAACTTCGGGGAGTTCCTACAATGAGCAGTTCTTC CASSLLTSGSSYNEQFF
TRBJ1-2 TRBV7-2 - - TGTGCCAGCAGCTTAGCGGCTCGTTTGACCTTC CASSLAARLTF
TRBJ2-1 TRBV20-1 few TRBD1 TGCAGTGCTAGAGTTGGGACAGGGATCCGCTACAATGAGCAGTTCTTC CSARVGTGIRYNEQFF
TRBJ2-5 TRBV6-6 few TRBD1 TGTGCCAGCCTCGGGACAGGGCTTAAAGAGACCCAGTACTTC CASLGTGLKETQYF
TRBJ1-1 TRBV7-2 - - TGTGCCAGCAGCTTAGAGGCCAGGGGACTGATGAACACTGAAGCTTTCTTT CASSLEARGLMNTEAFF
TRBJ1-5 TRBV9 - TRBD1 TGTGCCAGCAGCGGACCGGGACAGGCAAATCAGCCCCAGCATTTT CASSGPGQANQPQHF
TRBJ1-5 TRBV4-1 few - TGCGCCAGCAGCCAAGATTGGACCTCGGGACAGCATTTT CASSQDWTSGQHF
TRBJ1-1 TRBV5-6 - TRBD1 TGTGCCAGCAGCACTCGGGACAGGGCGACTGAAGCTTTCTTT CASSTRDRATEAFF
TRBJ2-7 TRBV10-3 - TRBD2 TGTGCCATCAGTGAGTCCGCGGGGGGGCTGAAAGAGCAGTACTTC CAISESAGGLKEQYF
TRBJ2-3 TRBV4-1 - - TGCGCCAGCAGCCAAGAATTAGCTGGCCCTCCAACAGATACGCAGTATTTT CASSQELAGPPTDTQYF
TRBJ2-5 TRBV6-2/TRBV6-3 few TRBD2 TGTGCCAGCAGTTACCGGACTAGCGGGGGCCAAGAGACCCAGTACTTC CASSYRTSGGQETQYF
TRBJ2-3 TRBV12-3/TRBV12-4 - - TGTGCCAGCAGTTTAAGCGGGTCTAACACAGATACGCAGTATTTT CASSLSGSNTDTQYF
TRBJ2-1 TRBV7-2 - - TGTGCCAGCAGCTTGTCAGGGATCGATGAGCAGTTCTTC CASSLSGIDEQFF
TRBJ1-2 TRBV18 - - TGTGCCAGCTCACCGACAGGAATCTATAGCTACACCTTC CASSPTGIYSYTF
TRBJ2-5 TRBV10-3 - TRBD1 TGTGCCATCAGCCGGGACAGGGAAGGGACCCAGTACTTC CAISRDREGTQYF
TRBJ2-7 TRBV18 - TRBD2 TGTGCCAGCTCGCCGACTAGCGGGGTGTCCTACGAGCAGTACTTC CASSPTSGVSYEQYF